This TCR beta chain was documented in a study of T cells in localized non-small cell lung cancer. Sequenced by immunoSEQ multiplex PCR; TCRdb stores in-frame clones only, minus some. The table includes around 100,000 clones, about 87% detected once. For this clone: What it binds is not known.

Regarding the study as a whole: A single tumor region was sequenced, leaving heterogeneity possible. Appearance in adjacent lung was seen for a median approximately 59 of the top 100 tumor clones. Greater blood T cell density accompanied longer overall survival.

The TCR comes from a man aged 40-75 years with stage I squamous cell lung carcinoma. This sample comprised peripheral blood, obtained before any cancer treatment.

In nucleotides, the CDR3 is TGCAGCGTGGGGACAGGGACCCAGTTGGGGGGCTACACCTTC. It specifies CSVGTGTQLGGYTF. V usage is TRBV29-1 and J usage is TRBJ1-2; 9 bases agree with TRBD1. The V gene end was trimmed by 6 bases and the J gene end by 8 bases; junction bases not matched to a gene: 13. Germline V gene data show CDR1 as SQVTM and CDR2 as ANQGSEA. CDR3 length: 14 residues.